Listed here are 21 T cell receptor beta chains from one sample, sequenced in a study of cytomegalovirus exposure and HLA in healthy donors. It was with 60 Vbeta and 13 Jbeta primers that the PCR ran. Some clones are missing from TCRdb's copy, which holds only in-frame ones; the method was immunoSEQ multiplex PCR. Among some 150,000 clones, around 79% were seen once, and the ten largest hold roughly 0.7%. The sequenced sample was PBMCs. Every receptor here comes from a male donor in good health and CMV-seronegative.

V usage is TRBV5-1 and J usage is TRBJ2-3; D may be TRBD1 (5 bases). Germline CDR1 and CDR2: SGHRS and YFSETQ. V was cut by 4 bases and J by 2 bases, with 14 bases left in between. The CDR3 totals 15 residues. The CDR3 coding sequence is TGCGCCAGCAGCCGAGCAGACAGTTCCACAGATACGCAGTATTTT. Amino acid sequence: CASSRADSSTDTQYF.

This sequence joins TRBV6-5 and TRBJ2-5, with 12 bases fitting TRBD1. With 6 bases clipped from V and 4 bases from J, the junction kept 3 bases outside the gene matches. The germline CDR1 and CDR2 sequences are MNHEY and SVGAGI. This CDR3 has 14 residues. DNA for the CDR3: TGTGCCAGCAGGCGGGACAGGGGGCGAGAGACCCAGTACTTC. It encodes CASRRDRGRETQYF.

The genes are TRBV15 and TRBJ1-2; D remains unclear. The V end was cut by 5 bases, the J end by 4 bases, with 11 bases between. The CDR3 extends over 13 amino acids. CDR1 LNHNV and CDR2 YYDKDF come from the germline V gene (reference sequence). The CDR3 sequence: CATSVTVGYGYTF. DNA for the CDR3: TGTGCCACCAGCGTTACGGTTGGCTATGGCTACACCTTC.

The rearrangement joins TRBV9 to TRBJ2-7, with 8 bases matching TRBD1. The CDR3 loop spans 15 amino acids. Germline CDR1 SGDLS, CDR2 YYNGEE. J was trimmed by 5 bases and V by 4 bases; bases with no gene match: 11. CDR3 coding DNA: TGTGCCAGCAGCCTAGAAGACAGGGGTTTGCACGAGCAGTACTTC. This encodes CASSLEDRGLHEQYF. The variable domain in full, completed from reference TRBV9 and TRBJ2-7, reads DSGVTQTPKHLITATGQRVTLRCSPRSGDLSVYWYQQSLDQGLQFLIQYYNGEERAKGNILERFSAQQFPDLHSELNLSSLELGDSALYFCASSLEDRGLHEQYFGPGTRLTVT.

The gene calls are TRBV6-1 and TRBJ1-3; D unclear. The CDR3 spans 14 residues. Germline assignment: CDR1 MNHNS and CDR2 SASEGT. The ends were cut back, 6 bases at V and 0 bases at J, with 9 bases in the middle. Here the CDR3 DNA reads TGTGCCAGCAGGGGAGTAAGCTCTGGAAACACCATATATTTT. As protein: CASRGVSSGNTIYF.

This clone has only one observation. CDR3 residues: CAISEPGVGAGGNTIYF. CDR3 DNA sequence: TGTGCCATCAGTGAGCCGGGGGTCGGAGCAGGGGGAAACACCATATATTTT. The chain uses TRBV10-3 and TRBJ1-3; D perhaps matches TRBD1 (5 bases). This CDR3 spans 17 amino acids. The germline V gene encodes CDR1 ENHRY and CDR2 SYGVKD. Trimming took off 2 bases at V and 4 bases at J, with 18 bases between the two ends.

This chain links TRBV5-1 with TRBJ2-3, with a possible D match to TRBD2 (6 bases). V lost 0 bases to trimming and J lost 0 bases, with 11 bases between them. From germline, CDR1 is SGHRS and CDR2 YFSETQ. The CDR3 consists of 16 residues. The CDR3 here is CASSLAGGRSTDTQYF. The CDR3 DNA is TGCGCCAGCAGCTTGGCCGGGGGACGGAGCACAGATACGCAGTATTTT.

This sequence joins TRBV9 and TRBJ2-2, with a possible D match to TRBD1 (6 bases). Trimming took off 0 bases at V and 4 bases at J, with 10 bases between the two ends. This CDR3 is built from 15 residues. Germline V gene lookup returns CDR1 SGDLS and CDR2 YYNGEE. CDR3 region: CASSVAGAGTGELFF. In DNA form, the CDR3 reads TGTGCCAGCAGCGTAGCAGGGGCGGGCACCGGGGAGCTGTTTTTT.

This chain links TRBV7-9 with TRBJ1-1, with TRBD1 identical over 7 bases. V lost 4 bases and J lost 7; bases outside the gene matches: 9. The germline CDR1 and CDR2 sequences are SEHNR and FQNEAQ (reference sequence). This CDR3 has 14 residues. In nucleotides, the CDR3 is TGTGCCAGCAGCTACACAGGGGTTTCAGGTGAAGCTTTCTTT. It yields the protein CASSYTGVSGEAFF.

The rearrangement uses TRBV7-9 and TRBJ1-1; D uncertain. CDR1 is SEHNR and CDR2 is FQNEAQ in the germline V gene (reference sequence). Trimming removed 3 bases from V and 1 base from J, with 9 bases in between. The CDR3 is 14 amino acids. The CDR3 DNA is TGTGCCAGCAGCTTTATAGAGGGGAACACTGAAGCTTTCTTT. Its translation: CASSFIEGNTEAFF.

V usage is TRBV27 and J usage is TRBJ2-3, with D possibly matching TRBD2 (6 bases). Deletions cut 2 bases from V and 6 bases from J, with 18 bases between. The CDR3 contains 16 residues. Germline V lookup: CDR1 MNHEY, CDR2 SMNVEV (reference sequence). The CDR3 sequence is CASSLGGGMGVDTQYF. CDR3 nucleotide sequence: TGTGCCAGCAGTTTAGGTGGCGGGATGGGGGTGGATACGCAGTATTTT.

The J gene is TRBJ2-7, the V gene TRBV4-1; TRBD1 aligns across 8 bases. This CDR3 comprises 14 residues. In germline, CDR1 is MGHRA, CDR2 YSYEKL. The V and J ends lost 1 base and 5 bases, in that order; junction bases with no gene match: 4. In nucleotides, the CDR3 is TGCGCCAGCAGCCAAGGACAGGGGATCCACGAGCAGTACTTC. Its translation: CASSQGQGIHEQYF.

The chain carries TRBV5-1 and TRBJ1-1, with TRBD1 identical over 7 bases. The CDR3 has 15 residues. V was pared by 1 base and J by 5 bases, with 8 bases of the junction left unmatched. Germline V gene sequence: CDR1 SGHRS, CDR2 YFSETQ. CDR3 nucleotides: TGCGCCAGCAGCTTGACAGGGGCCAAGGGGACTGAAGCTTTCTTT. It specifies CASSLTGAKGTEAFF.

The CDR3 nucleotides read TGTGCCAGCAGCTTAGATCCGGACAGGACGTATGGCTACACCTTC. This sequence encodes CASSLDPDRTYGYTF. The chain employs TRBV7-2 and TRBJ1-2; 7 bases align to TRBD1. The V gene end was trimmed by 1 base and the J gene end by 5 bases; junction bases not matched to a gene: 7. The germline V gene has CDR1 SGHTA and CDR2 FQGNSA. The CDR3 runs 15 residues. Complete variable domain (other parts from reference TRBV7-2 and TRBJ1-2): GAGVSQSPSNKVTEKGKDVELRCDPISGHTALYWYRQSLGQGLEFLIYFQGNSAPDKSGLPSDRFSAERTGGSVSTLTIQRTQQEDSAVYLCASSLDPDRTYGYTFGSGTRLTVV.

The J gene is TRBJ2-2, the V gene TRBV18; 7 nucleotides align to TRBD1. CDR3 length: 16 amino acids. Unmatched junction bases numbered 15, after V lost 10 bases and J lost 4 bases. Germline CDR1 KGHSH, CDR2 LQKENI. This chain's CDR3 is CATSSGETGSTGELFF. The CDR3 nucleotides read TGTGCCACCAGCTCGGGCGAGACAGGGAGCACCGGGGAGCTGTTTTTT. Full variable domain (rest looked up from reference TRBV18 and TRBJ2-2): NAGVMQNPRHLVRRRGQEARLRCSPMKGHSHVYWYRQLPEEGLKFMVYLQKENIIDESGMPKERFSAEFPKEGPSILRIQQVVRGDSAAYFCATSSGETGSTGELFFGEGSRLTVL.

The rearrangement uses TRBV13 and TRBJ2-1; 11 bases line up with TRBD2. The germline V gene has CDR1 PRHDT and CDR2 FYEKMQ (reference sequence). The ends lost 4 bases at V and 1 base at J; junction bases unmatched: 6. CDR3 length: 17 amino acids. CDR3 region: CASSYGTSGLSYNEQFF. The CDR3 coding sequence is TGTGCCAGCAGCTACGGGACTAGCGGACTTTCCTACAATGAGCAGTTCTTC. Variable domain in full (rest from reference TRBV13 and TRBJ2-1): AAGVIQSPRHLIKEKRETATLKCYPIPRHDTVYWYQQGPGQDPQFLISFYEKMQSDKGSIPDRFSAQQFSDYHSELNMSSLELGDSALYFCASSYGTSGLSYNEQFFGPGTRLTVL.

This rearrangement joins TRBV7-6 to TRBJ2-5, with 12 bases identical to TRBD2. Germline assignment: CDR1 SGHVS and CDR2 FNYEAQ. This CDR3 contains 16 residues. Trimming cost V 1 base and J 2 bases; bases outside gene matches: 2. The CDR3: CASSLGLAGGQETQYF. Written as DNA, the CDR3 is TGTGCCAGCAGCTTAGGGCTAGCGGGGGGGCAAGAGACCCAGTACTTC.

The chain carries TRBV9 and TRBJ2-1, with 7 bases aligning to TRBD2. The germline gives CDR1 SGDLS, CDR2 YYNGEE. This CDR3 spans 15 amino acids. Trimming cost V 0 bases and J 6 bases; bases outside gene matches: 6. CDR3 protein: CASSVGGGLINEQFF. The DNA for the CDR3 is TGTGCCAGCAGCGTAGGGGGGGGACTCATCAATGAGCAGTTCTTC. Drawing the rest from reference TRBV9 and TRBJ2-1, the complete variable domain is DSGVTQTPKHLITATGQRVTLRCSPRSGDLSVYWYQQSLDQGLQFLIQYYNGEERAKGNILERFSAQQFPDLHSELNLSSLELGDSALYFCASSVGGGLINEQFFGPGTRLTVL.

The rearrangement links TRBV25-1 to TRBJ2-7; 9 bases agree with TRBD2. The J segment lost 3 bases and the V segment lost 2 bases, leaving 8 bases of the junction unmatched. The CDR3 totals 16 residues. Per the germline V gene, CDR1 is MGHDK and CDR2 is SYGVNS. CDR3 in DNA: TGTGCCAGCAGTGAAGTGACTAGCGGAGACCACTACGAGCAGTACTTC. It encodes CASSEVTSGDHYEQYF.

The V gene is TRBV2, the J gene TRBJ1-3; TRBD1 is a possible D gene (5 bases). The CDR3 is 12 residues long. Trimming stripped 11 bases from V and 0 bases from J, with 8 bases between. The germline gives CDR1 SNHLY, CDR2 FYNNEI. The CDR3 loop reads CARGSSGNTIYF. CDR3 nucleotides: TGTGCCCGGGGGAGCTCTGGAAACACCATATATTTT.

Only one count was recorded for this clone. The V call is TRBV18, the J call TRBJ2-3; no clear D gene. The CDR3 covers 12 residues. V was trimmed by 6 bases and J by 6 bases, leaving 10 bases between them. Germline CDR1 reads KGHSH; CDR2 reads LQKENI. The CDR3 sequence: CASSPSGDTQYF. The CDR3, as DNA: TGTGCCAGCTCGCCTAGTGGGGATACGCAGTATTTT.